Each of the 8 T cell receptor beta chains below was sequenced from the same sample in a study of blood T cell repertoires in COVID-19. Profiling relied on immunoSEQ multiplex PCR, and the TCRdb table lists in-frame clones only, not all of them. The sample has 60,000 to 85,000 clones, roughly 88% seen once. The specimen sequenced was peripheral blood. These TCRs come from an elderly woman with active or convalescent COVID-19.

This chain links TRBV7-9 with TRBJ2-6, with 15 bases lining up with TRBD2. The CDR3 extends over 20 amino acids. The germline CDR1 and CDR2 sequences are SEHNR and FQNEAQ (reference sequence). J was trimmed by 0 bases and V by 5 bases; bases with no gene match: 8. CDR3 sequence: CASSTGLAGGSHSGANVLTF. The CDR3 DNA reads TGTGCCAGCAGCACGGGACTAGCGGGAGGCTCACACTCTGGGGCCAACGTCCTGACTTTC. The variable domain in full, with the rest retrieved from reference TRBV7-9 and TRBJ2-6, is DTGVSQNPRHKITKRGQNVTFRCDPISEHNRLYWYRQTLGQGPEFLTYFQNEAQLEKSRLLSDRFSAERPKGSFSTLEIQRTEQGDSAMYLCASSTGLAGGSHSGANVLTFGAGSRLTVL.

The chain is built from TRBV19 and TRBJ1-6, with D maybe TRBD1 (5 bases). V lost 10 bases, J lost 4 bases, and 8 bases lay in between. This CDR3 comprises 12 residues. From germline, CDR1 is LNHDA and CDR2 SQIVND (reference sequence). Here the CDR3 reads CATQGYNSPLHF. The CDR3 coding sequence is TGTGCCACCCAGGGTTATAATTCACCCCTCCACTTT.

The chain carries TRBV6-2 or TRBV6-3 and TRBJ1-1; 9 bases agree with TRBD1. Losses at the gene ends were 2 bases for V and 3 bases for J; bases not matched to a gene: 10. Germline lookup yields CDR1 MNHEY and CDR2 SVGEGT. CDR3 length: 17 residues. CDR3 sequence: CASSYVPGQGTDTEAFF. The DNA of the CDR3 is TGTGCCAGCAGTTACGTCCCGGGACAGGGAACGGACACTGAAGCTTTCTTT.

The V gene is TRBV30, the J gene TRBJ2-4, with D possibly TRBD1 on 5 matching bases. The germline CDR1 and CDR2 sequences are GTSNPN and SVGIG (reference sequence). V lost 0 bases to trimming and J lost 0 bases, with 6 bases between them. This CDR3 has 14 residues. The CDR3 region has the DNA TGTGCCTGGAGTGTAAGGGGAGCCAAAAACATTCAGTACTTC. Its translation is CAWSVRGAKNIQYF.

V usage is TRBV3-1 (or the pseudogene TRBV3-2) and J usage is TRBJ2-7; 9 bases match TRBD1. This CDR3 has 17 amino acids. The V segment lost 2 bases and the J segment 4 bases; nucleotides outside the gene matches: 12. Germline V gene data show CDR1 as LGHDT and CDR2 as YNNKEL (reference sequence). CDR3 coding DNA: TGTGCCAGCAGCCAATTCTCGGTCTGGGACAGGGCGTACGAGCAGTACTTC. This encodes CASSQFSVWDRAYEQYF.

V and J are TRBV19 and TRBJ2-1, with TRBD2 matching over 8 bases. J was trimmed by 6 bases and V by 3 bases; bases with no gene match: 22. The CDR3 totals 20 residues. Germline lookup yields CDR1 LNHDA and CDR2 SQIVND (reference sequence). The CDR3 region has the DNA TGTGCCAGTAGTATTACCGATCTAGACCCCCGGCTAGCGGGCATCAATGAGCAGTTCTTC. Its protein product is CASSITDLDPRLAGINEQFF.

V is TRBV6-1 and J is TRBJ1-6, with no clear D. Trimming removed 2 bases from V and 4 bases from J, with 6 bases in between. CDR1 MNHNS and CDR2 SASEGT come from the germline V gene. The CDR3 covers 14 residues. CDR3 loop: CASSELRYNSPLHF. DNA for the CDR3: TGTGCCAGCAGTGAACTACGTTATAATTCACCCCTCCACTTT.

The rearrangement links TRBV19 to TRBJ2-7; D is unclear. Looked up from germline, CDR1 is LNHDA and CDR2 is SQIVND (reference sequence). The CDR3 is 13 residues long. V was pared by 3 bases and J by 6 bases, with 12 bases between. The CDR3 region has the DNA TGTGCCAGTAGTATCGGAACCGGCGGCGAGCAGTACTTC. It specifies CASSIGTGGEQYF. The variable domain in full, completed from reference TRBV19 and TRBJ2-7, reads DGGITQSPKYLFRKEGQNVTLSCEQNLNHDAMYWYRQDPGQGLRLIYYSQIVNDFQKGDIAEGYSVSREKKESFPLTVTSAQKNPTAFYLCASSIGTGGEQYFGPGTRLTVT.